The source of this T cell receptor (beta chain) is a study of glioma-infiltrating T cells after dendritic cell vaccination. Background on the study: Patients received three intradermal dendritic cell vaccine injections at biweekly intervals.

Profiled with immunoSEQ multiplex PCR; TCRdb holds only in-frame clones, not every one. Of some 46,000 clones in the sample, around 89% are singletons; the top ten hold around 5%. General observations from the study: Higher pretreatment TIL content predicted longer progression-free time and survival.

Concerning this clone: As yet, its antigen is unknown.

Trimming took off 7 bases at V and 4 bases at J, with 16 bases between the two ends. CDR3 size: 14 residues. Per germline, CDR1 SNHLY and CDR2 FYNNEI. Time point reported: after dendritic cell vaccination, including at tumor progression/relapse. The gene calls are TRBV2 and TRBJ1-1; no clear D gene. The sequence came from a human donor with glioblastoma. This specimen was blood, taken after dendritic cell vaccination. CDR3 bases: TGTGCCAGCACCGCTAGTCCTCTGGGCACTGAAGCTTTCTTT. It is translated as CASTASPLGTEAFF.